The sequence of this TCR beta chain was determined in a study of CD8+ T cells in alopecia areata. Study observations and caveats: The study found that many expanded lesional clones persisted in scalp and blood during tofacitinib.

Extracted from the samples, RNA was reverse transcribed into cDNA to serve as the sequencing template. Clones were read by immunoSEQ multiplex PCR, and TCRdb kept only the in-frame ones, dropping some. The sample holds around 170,000 clones; 51% are singletons and the top ten take around 9.1%. On this clone itself: Its antigen remains unknown. At the DNA level, this CDR3 is encoded by other sequences in the same sample as well.

Treatment described: oral pan-JAK inhibitor, 5-10 mg twice daily. Collected material from alopecia areata patients comprised lesional scalp punch biopsies and peripheral blood. T lymphocytes (CD4+ and CD8+) were sorted from PBMCs. This CDR3 comprises 13 residues. Germline V CDR1 and CDR2: SNHLY, FYNNEI. Trimming stripped 6 bases from V and 2 bases from J, with 10 bases between. The chain has TRBV2 and TRBJ2-5; D gene uncertain. This sequence was found in a human donor with alopecia areata. Specimen: CD8+ T cells sorted from blood, collected at week 52, from a patient treated with tofacitinib. Written as DNA, the CDR3 is TGTGCCAGCAGAAACACGGAGCAAGAGACCCAGTACTTC. This sequence encodes CASRNTEQETQYF.